This is a list of T cell receptor beta chains from one sample in a study of blood T cell repertoires in COVID-19. Assay used: immunoSEQ multiplex PCR; TCRdb lists only in-frame clones, some missing. The repertoire holds some 83,000 clones, with more than 70% as singletons. The sequenced material came from peripheral blood. Every receptor here comes from a man in his 60s with acute or convalescent COVID-19. Each CDR3 is given with its conserved first and last residue. The order of the fields is V gene, D gene, clone size, CDR3 length, J gene, CDR3 DNA, CDR3 protein. The D gene is left open where the match is weak. Size is omitted from some rows. Given values are once, few, many or a class for expanded clones.

>TRBV6-1|TRBD1|few|14|TRBJ2-7
TGTGCCAGCAGTGAAAGGACAGGGAGGCACGAGCAGTACTTC
CASSERTGRHEQYF
>TRBV7-2|TRBD2|NA|15|TRBJ2-7
TGTGCCAGCAGCTTAGGGACTAGCGGGAGATACGAGCAGTACTTC
CASSLGTSGRYEQYF
>TRBV19|NA|once|16|TRBJ1-5
TGTGCCAGTAGTATCATATCGGGGGAAAGCAATCAGCCCCAGCATTTT
CASSIISGESNQPQHF
>TRBV5-1|NA|NA|15|TRBJ1-1
TGCGCCAGCAGCTTGGGACAAGGTTTGGGTACTGAAGCTTTCTTT
CASSLGQGLGTEAFF
>TRBV15|NA|NA|12|TRBJ2-1
TGTGCCACCAGCAGAGATCTAAATGAGCAGTTCTTC
CATSRDLNEQFF
>TRBV6-1|NA|NA|17|TRBJ2-7
TGTGCCAGCAGTGAAGCGGGGGGGCAAAAGGTCTCCTACGAGCAGTACTTC
CASSEAGGQKVSYEQYF
>TRBV5-1|NA|NA|14|TRBJ1-4
TGCGCCAGCCGGCTGGACAGACGTAATGAAAAACTGTTTTTT
CASRLDRRNEKLFF
>TRBV28|NA|NA|13|TRBJ1-2
TGTGCCAGCAGAAATCAGGATAACTATGGCTACACCTTC
CASRNQDNYGYTF
>TRBV7-3|TRBD2|NA|16|TRBJ2-1
TGTGCCAGCAGCCCGAGGGGCGGGAGCTCCTACAATGAGCAGTTCTTC
CASSPRGGSSYNEQFF
>TRBV3-1/TRBV3-2|NA|NA|17|TRBJ1-3
TGTGCCAGCAGCCAAGACACAGGGACCCCCTCTGGAAACACCATATATTTT
CASSQDTGTPSGNTIYF
>TRBV9|NA|NA|14|TRBJ1-1
TGTGCCAGCAGCGTTGCGGGGGTGAACACTGAAGCTTTCTTT
CASSVAGVNTEAFF
>TRBV19|NA|few|13|TRBJ1-1
TGTGCCAGTAGTATAACGCGGGTATCTGAAGCTTTCTTT
CASSITRVSEAFF
>TRBV6-6|TRBD1|NA|14|TRBJ2-7
TGTGCCAGCAGTTACCGGGACAGGGTCTACGAGCAGTACTTC
CASSYRDRVYEQYF
>TRBV6-5|NA|NA|16|TRBJ2-7
TGTGCCAGCAGTTACTCGAGTATCGGGTTCCGTAACGAGCAGTACTTC
CASSYSSIGFRNEQYF
>TRBV11-3|TRBD1|NA|17|TRBJ2-1
TGTGCCAGCAGCGGGCAACAGGGGGCCAGGGGCTACAATGAGCAGTTCTTC
CASSGQQGARGYNEQFF
>TRBV6-5|TRBD1|NA|14|TRBJ1-6
TGTGCCAGCAGCAAGGGACAGTATAATTCACCCCTCCACTTT
CASSKGQYNSPLHF
>TRBV5-1|TRBD2|once|14|TRBJ2-5
TGCGCCAGCAGCTTGATGCGGGAGAAAGAGACCCAGTACTTC
CASSLMREKETQYF
>TRBV14|NA|NA|13|TRBJ1-1
TGTGCCAGCAGCCAAGGACAGAACACTGAAGCTTTCTTT
CASSQGQNTEAFF
>TRBV30|TRBD2|NA|14|TRBJ2-7
TGTGCCTGGACGGCTAGCGGGACCTCCTACGAGCAGTACTTC
CAWTASGTSYEQYF
>TRBV5-1|NA|NA|15|TRBJ1-3
TGCGCCAGCAGCCTAACCTCCGCATTTGGAAACACCATATATTTT
CASSLTSAFGNTIYF